This T cell receptor beta chain was observed in a study of T-cell reconstitution after alpha-beta-depleted transplantation in children. This CDR3 comprises 13 residues. V dropped 3 bases and J dropped 1 base, with 6 bases sitting between them. Germline V gives CDR1 MNHEY, CDR2 SMNVEV (reference sequence). This clonotype occurred many times. It was with unique molecular identifiers that the TCRbeta library was prepared. One entry per CDR3 protein, called by TCRdb with MiXCR from the PCR reads. This repertoire shows approximately 390,000 distinct CDR3 sequences, roughly 11% found once; its top ten account for 4.5% to 7%.

The TCR was taken from a human donor who donated a stem cell graft to a child with acute myeloid leukemia. Sequences were derived from PBMCs from the stem cell graft donor, sampled from the stem cell graft. The chain has TRBV27 and TRBJ1-1; the D is unclear. The CDR3 spells CASSLFANTEAFF. The CDR3 DNA is TGTGCCAGCAGTTTGTTTGCGAACACTGAAGCTTTCTTT.